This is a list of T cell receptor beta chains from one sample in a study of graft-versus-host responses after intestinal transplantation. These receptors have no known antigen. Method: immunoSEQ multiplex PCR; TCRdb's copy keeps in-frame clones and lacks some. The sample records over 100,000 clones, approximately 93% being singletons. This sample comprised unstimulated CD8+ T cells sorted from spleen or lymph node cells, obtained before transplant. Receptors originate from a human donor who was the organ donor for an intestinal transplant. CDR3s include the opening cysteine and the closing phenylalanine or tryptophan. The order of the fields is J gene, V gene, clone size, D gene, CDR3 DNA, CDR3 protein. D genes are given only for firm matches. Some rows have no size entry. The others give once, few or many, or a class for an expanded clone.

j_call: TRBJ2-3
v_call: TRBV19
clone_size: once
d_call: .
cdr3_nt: TGTGCCAGTAGTTTATCGGGGGTTGAGACAGATACGCAGTATTTT
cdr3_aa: CASSLSGVETDTQYF

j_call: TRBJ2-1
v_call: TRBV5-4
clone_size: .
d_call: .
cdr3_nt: TGTGCCAGCAGCCCGGTGGGGTACAATGAGCAGTTCTTC
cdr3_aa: CASSPVGYNEQFF

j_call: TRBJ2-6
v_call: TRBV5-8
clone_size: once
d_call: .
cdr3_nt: TGTGCCAGTGGAAGCTCTGGGGCCAACGTCCTGACTTTC
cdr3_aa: CASGSSGANVLTF

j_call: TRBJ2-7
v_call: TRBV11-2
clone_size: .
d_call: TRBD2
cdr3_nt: TGTGCCAGCAGCGCCCGGACTAGTCCGCCCTACGAGCAGTACTTC
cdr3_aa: CASSARTSPPYEQYF

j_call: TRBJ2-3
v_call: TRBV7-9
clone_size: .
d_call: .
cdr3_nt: TGTGCCAGCAGCCCAGGGACTAGCACAGATACGCAGTATTTT
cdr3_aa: CASSPGTSTDTQYF

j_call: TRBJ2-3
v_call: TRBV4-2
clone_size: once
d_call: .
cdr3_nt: TGTGCCAGCAGCCAAGGGGTCGGCACAGATACGCAGTATTTT
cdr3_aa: CASSQGVGTDTQYF

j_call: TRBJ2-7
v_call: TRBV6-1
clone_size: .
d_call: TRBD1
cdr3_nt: TGTGCCAGCAGCGACAGGGGATACGAGCAGTACTTC
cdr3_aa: CASSDRGYEQYF

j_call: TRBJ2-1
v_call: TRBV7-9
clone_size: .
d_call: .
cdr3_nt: TGTGCCAGCAGCTCCCCAAGTGGCTTCTACAATGAGCAGTTCTTC
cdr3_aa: CASSSPSGFYNEQFF

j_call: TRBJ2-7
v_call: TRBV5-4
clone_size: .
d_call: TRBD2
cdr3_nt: TGTGCCAGCAGCCCCGGGGGAGGACTAGCGGAACCCTTC
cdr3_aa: CASSPGGGLAEPF

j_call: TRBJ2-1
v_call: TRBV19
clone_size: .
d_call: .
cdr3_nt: TGTGCCAGTAGTATAGACGGGACCTACTACAATGAGCGGTTCTTC
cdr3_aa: CASSIDGTYYNERFF

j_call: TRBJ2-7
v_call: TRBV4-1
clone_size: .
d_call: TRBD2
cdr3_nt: TGCGCCAGCAGCCAAGGGCGGGAGGTTTCGGCGAGGGAGCAGTACTTC
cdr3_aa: CASSQGREVSAREQYF